The 19 T cell receptor beta chains in this list originate from one sample, sequenced in a study of shared clonotypes between healthy human individuals. Sequencing used immunoSEQ multiplex PCR; TCRdb keeps in-frame clones, though not all of them. This sample has 800,000 to 1,200,000 clones, with approximately 80% found just once. The sequencing input was memory CD4+ T cells from PBMCs. Subset denoted: CD45RA-negative fraction. The receptors come from a man aged 18 to 29 in good health. Some clones in this sample may be carry-over from other donors' samples.

This chain uses TRBV9 with TRBJ1-6, with TRBD1 matching over 7 bases. Per the germline V gene, CDR1 is SGDLS and CDR2 is YYNGEE. V was clipped by 0 bases and J by 6 bases; unmatched bases: 3. The CDR3 covers 15 residues. CDR3 region: CASSVVGTANSPLHF. The CDR3 bases are TGTGCCAGCAGCGTAGTTGGGACAGCTAATTCACCCCTCCACTTT.

This clone was seen a handful of times. This chain links TRBV19 with TRBJ1-1, with D perhaps TRBD1 (5 bases). V was pared by 4 bases and J by 1 base, with 10 bases between. CDR1 and CDR2 from the germline V gene are LNHDA and SQIVND (reference sequence). The CDR3 contains 14 residues. CDR3 coding DNA: TGTGCCAGTAGTACCCTCGGGGGGAACACTGAAGCTTTCTTT. Translating gives CASSTLGGNTEAFF.

The V call is TRBV5-1, the J call TRBJ2-5; 7 positions agree with TRBD1. The ends lost 4 bases at V and 2 bases at J; junction bases unmatched: 14. The CDR3 is made up of 17 amino acids. Germline V gene lookup returns CDR1 SGHRS and CDR2 YFSETQ. The CDR3 region is CASSLNPGTAIQETQYF. The CDR3 region has the DNA TGCGCCAGCAGCCTAAACCCCGGGACAGCGATTCAAGAGACCCAGTACTTC.

The rearrangement links TRBV9 to TRBJ2-2; TRBD2 aligns across 7 bases. Trimming took 4 bases from V and 2 from J; bases not matched to a gene: 8. Germline V gene lookup returns CDR1 SGDLS and CDR2 YYNGEE. This CDR3 is 16 amino acids long. The CDR3: CASSPRWGGNTGELFF. The CDR3, as DNA: TGTGCCAGCAGCCCCCGATGGGGGGGAAACACCGGGGAGCTGTTTTTT.

Only a few counts were recorded for this clone. V is TRBV2 and J is TRBJ2-1; D may be TRBD2 (5 bases). Trimming shortened V by 6 bases and J by 0 bases, and 9 bases separated the two germline ends. The CDR3 contains 14 residues. The germline gives CDR1 SNHLY, CDR2 FYNNEI. In DNA form, the CDR3 reads TGTGCCAGCAGCGGACTGGACTCCTACAATGAGCAGTTCTTC. Its translation: CASSGLDSYNEQFF.

The V gene is TRBV7-2, the J gene TRBJ1-1; D might be TRBD1 (6 bases). The germline V and J ends were trimmed by 3 bases and 7 bases, with 12 bases remaining between them. The CDR3 contains 13 residues. Germline CDR1 reads SGHTA; CDR2 reads FQGNSA. The CDR3 loop is CASSFRQGLEAFF. CDR3 sequence (DNA): TGTGCCAGCAGCTTCAGGCAGGGGCTTGAAGCTTTCTTT.

This clone was found a few times. This chain joins TRBV11-2 and TRBJ1-1, with no clear D. The V end lost 3 bases, the J end lost 0 bases, and 5 bases lay between the germline ends. The length of the CDR3 is 13 residues. CDR1 is SGHAT, CDR2 FQNNGV, per germline. CDR3 in amino acids: CASSLYMNTEAFF. CDR3 DNA: TGTGCCAGCAGCTTGTACATGAACACTGAAGCTTTCTTT.

CDR3 bases: TGTGCCAGCAGCTTACCCACAGCCAGCTCAGAGACCCAGTACTTC. Translation: CASSLPTASSETQYF. The chain employs TRBV11-1 and TRBJ2-5; D gene ambiguous. The CDR3 extends over 15 amino acids. V lost 2 bases to trimming and J lost 4 bases, with 14 bases between them. CDR1 is SGHAT, CDR2 FQDESV, per germline (reference sequence).

This chain links TRBV2 with TRBJ2-1; D perhaps matches TRBD1 (5 bases). Germline CDR1 SNHLY, CDR2 FYNNEI. Trimming cost V 6 bases and J 6 bases, with 9 bases left between them. This CDR3 is built from 12 residues. CDR3 residues: CASRTGFNEQFF. DNA for the CDR3: TGTGCCAGCAGAACAGGATTCAATGAGCAGTTCTTC.

As regards this clone: Other DNA sequences in the same sample also yield this CDR3. V usage is TRBV5-1 and J usage is TRBJ1-1; 8 nucleotides line up with TRBD1. There are 13 residues in the CDR3. Germline loops: CDR1 SGHRS, CDR2 YFSETQ. Losses at the gene ends were 4 bases for V and 4 bases for J; bases not matched to a gene: 3. The CDR3 here is CASSLDRGTEAFF. CDR3 DNA: TGCGCCAGCAGCCTAGACAGGGGCACTGAAGCTTTCTTT.

The chain is built from TRBV6-1 and TRBJ2-1; 8 positions match TRBD1. Germline CDR1 MNHNS, CDR2 SASEGT. J lost 0 bases, V lost 3 bases, and 7 bases had no gene match. The CDR3 runs to 17 residues. The CDR3 nucleotides read TGTGCCAGCAGTGATATTATAGGGACAGGCTCCTACAATGAGCAGTTCTTC. Translating it yields CASSDIIGTGSYNEQFF.

The chain employs TRBV6-1 and TRBJ2-5; maybe TRBD1 (6 bases). The V end lost 6 bases, the J end lost 4 bases, and 18 bases lay between the germline ends. Germline V CDR1 and CDR2: MNHNS, SASEGT. CDR3 length: 15 residues. CDR3 region: CASSRKGVGGETQYF. For the CDR3, the DNA is TGTGCCAGCAGCCGAAAGGGGGTAGGCGGAGAGACCCAGTACTTC.

The rearrangement links TRBV25-1 to TRBJ2-3; the D is unclear. Germline CDR1 is MGHDK and CDR2 is SYGVNS. V shed 2 bases and J shed 6 bases, with 6 bases lying between them. The CDR3 is 12 amino acids. CDR3 protein: CASSERQDTQYF. The DNA for the CDR3 is TGTGCCAGCAGTGAAAGGCAGGATACGCAGTATTTT.

V is TRBV9 and J is TRBJ1-3; weak D call: TRBD1 (6 bases). Looked up from germline, CDR1 is SGDLS and CDR2 is YYNGEE. V dropped 5 bases and J dropped 0 bases, with 12 bases sitting between them. CDR3 length equals 15 residues. The chain's CDR3 is CASSPGAFSGNTIYF. CDR3 coding DNA: TGTGCCAGCAGTCCGGGGGCCTTCTCTGGAAACACCATATATTTT.

This rearrangement joins TRBV7-2 to TRBJ2-7; 11 positions match TRBD2. V lost 5 bases to trimming and J lost 2 bases; unmatched junction nucleotides: 17. The CDR3 runs 19 residues. Germline V CDR1 and CDR2: SGHTA, FQGNSA. CDR3 sequence (DNA): TGTGCCAGCAGCCTCCGGGTTAGGACTAGCGGGCCGATAACCTACGAGCAGTACTTC. The encoded protein is CASSLRVRTSGPITYEQYF. The whole variable domain, filled in from reference TRBV7-2 and TRBJ2-7, reads GAGVSQSPSNKVTEKGKDVELRCDPISGHTALYWYRQSLGQGLEFLIYFQGNSAPDKSGLPSDRFSAERTGGSVSTLTIQRTQQEDSAVYLCASSLRVRTSGPITYEQYFGPGTRLTVT.

The rearrangement uses TRBV19 and TRBJ1-5, with D unresolved. This CDR3 is built from 15 residues. In germline, CDR1 is LNHDA, CDR2 SQIVND (reference sequence). V was cut by 5 bases and J by 3 bases, with 14 bases left in between. CDR3 sequence reads: CASSFNGQINQPQHF. The CDR3 region has the DNA TGTGCCAGTAGTTTTAATGGGCAGATCAATCAGCCCCAGCATTTT. The variable domain in full, completed from reference TRBV19 and TRBJ1-5, reads DGGITQSPKYLFRKEGQNVTLSCEQNLNHDAMYWYRQDPGQGLRLIYYSQIVNDFQKGDIAEGYSVSREKKESFPLTVTSAQKNPTAFYLCASSFNGQINQPQHFGDGTRLSIL.

The genes are TRBV5-3 and TRBJ1-1, with 7 bases that match TRBD1. TRBV5-3 is given ORF status, its function remaining uncertain. After removal of 10 bases from V and 5 bases from J, the junction contained 11 bases not matched to a gene. The CDR3 covers 13 residues. As DNA, the CDR3 is TGTGCCCTCACCAAACAGGGGAATACTGAAGCTTTCTTT. Protein sequence: CALTKQGNTEAFF.

This chain connects TRBV7-3 to TRBJ2-7; 7 bases are shared with TRBD1. The V gene's germline CDR1 is SGHTA and CDR2 FQGTGA. This CDR3 is 15 amino acids long. V was clipped by 7 bases and J by 4 bases; unmatched bases: 13. DNA for the CDR3: TGTGCCAGCACCCATCCCGGACAGGAGCAATACGAGCAGTACTTC. Its protein is CASTHPGQEQYEQYF.

V usage is TRBV7-2 and J usage is TRBJ2-2, with unresolved D. V was clipped by 0 bases and J by 6 bases, with 5 bases between them. The CDR3 covers 13 residues. The germline CDR1 and CDR2 sequences are SGHTA and FQGNSA. CDR3 nucleotides: TGTGCCAGCAGCTTAGCCTCTTCCGGGGAGCTGTTTTTT. This sequence encodes CASSLASSGELFF.